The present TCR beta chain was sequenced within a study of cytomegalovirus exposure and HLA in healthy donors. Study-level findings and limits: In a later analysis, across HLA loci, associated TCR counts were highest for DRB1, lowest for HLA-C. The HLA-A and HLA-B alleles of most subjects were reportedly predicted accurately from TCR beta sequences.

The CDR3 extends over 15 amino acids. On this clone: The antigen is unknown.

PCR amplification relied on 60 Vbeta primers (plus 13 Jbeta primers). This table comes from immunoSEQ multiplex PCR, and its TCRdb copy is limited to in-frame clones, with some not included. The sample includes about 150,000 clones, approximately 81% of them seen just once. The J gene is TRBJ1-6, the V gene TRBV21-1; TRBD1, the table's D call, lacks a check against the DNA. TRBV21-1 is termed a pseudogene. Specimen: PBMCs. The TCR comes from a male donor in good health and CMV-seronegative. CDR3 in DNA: TGTGCCAGAGAGACAGGGTATCTCCCCAATTCACCCCTCCACTTT. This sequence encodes CARETGYLPNSPLHF.